This T cell receptor (beta chain) was found in a study of T-cell reconstitution after alpha-beta-depleted transplantation in children. CDR1 is SGHTA, CDR2 FQGNSA, per germline. Losses at the gene ends were 5 bases for V and 3 bases for J; bases not matched to a gene: 10. The CDR3 runs 15 residues. A library of TCRbeta sequences, prepared with unique molecular identifiers, was generated. TCRdb reanalysed the PCR reads using MiXCR and keeps one entry per CDR3 protein. The table shows about a million distinct CDR3 sequences, with roughly 29% occurring only once. This clonotype was sampled from a boy in the first two years of life who had a stem cell transplant for SCID, so the T cells may come from the graft donor. This chain joins TRBV7-2 and TRBJ2-7; 7 bases are shared with TRBD2. The sequenced sample was PBMCs, mostly from graft donor cells, obtained 360 days after TCRalphabeta/CD19-depleted stem cell transplant. The CDR3 DNA reads TGTGCCAGCAGCCCAAGTTGGGCGGGGGACTACGAGCAGTACTTC. As protein: CASSPSWAGDYEQYF.